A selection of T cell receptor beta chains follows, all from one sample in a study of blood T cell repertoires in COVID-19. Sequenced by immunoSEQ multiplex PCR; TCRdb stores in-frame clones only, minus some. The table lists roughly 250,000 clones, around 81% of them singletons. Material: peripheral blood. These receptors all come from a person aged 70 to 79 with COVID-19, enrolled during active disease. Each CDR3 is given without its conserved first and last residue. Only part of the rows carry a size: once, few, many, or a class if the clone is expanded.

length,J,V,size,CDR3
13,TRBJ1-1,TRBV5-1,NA,ASSLMASGDTEAF
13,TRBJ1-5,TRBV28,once,ASSLVWAPLQPQH
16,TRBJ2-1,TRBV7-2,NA,ASSPARLAVSSYNEQF
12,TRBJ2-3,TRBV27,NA,ASSLDQGSDTQY
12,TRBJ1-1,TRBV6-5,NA,ASSYGQANTEAF
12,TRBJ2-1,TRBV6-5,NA,ASSAASGGGEQF
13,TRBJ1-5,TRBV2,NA,ASSAGDIFNQPQH
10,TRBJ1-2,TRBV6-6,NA,ASRTGLVGYT
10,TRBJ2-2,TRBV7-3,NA,ASSPLTGELF
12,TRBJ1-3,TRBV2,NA,ASSETGSGNTIY
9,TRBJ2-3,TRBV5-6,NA,ASSLGTEGY
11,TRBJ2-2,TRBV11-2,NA,ASTTTGGGELF
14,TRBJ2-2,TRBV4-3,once,ASSQGGTPNTGELF
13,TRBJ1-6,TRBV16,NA,ASSQSRGGGSPLH
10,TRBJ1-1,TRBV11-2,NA,ASSFQDRRVF
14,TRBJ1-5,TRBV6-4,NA,ASSDFTGGSNQPQH
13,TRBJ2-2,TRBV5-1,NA,ASSPGSTSTGELF
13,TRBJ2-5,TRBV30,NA,AWSVTSGGGETQY
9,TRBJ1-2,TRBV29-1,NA,SVDGNYGYT
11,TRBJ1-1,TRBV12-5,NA,ASGLGRNTEAF
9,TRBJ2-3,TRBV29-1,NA,SVDLSDTQY
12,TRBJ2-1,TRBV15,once,ATSRLSGADEQF
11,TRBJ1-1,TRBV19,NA,ASSREPNTEAF
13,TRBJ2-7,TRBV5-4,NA,ASSLRRVSSYEQY
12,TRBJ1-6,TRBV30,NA,AWSPSSYNSPLH
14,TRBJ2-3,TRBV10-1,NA,ASSESETGGADTQY